These 17 T cell receptor beta chains were all obtained from the same sample, sequenced in a study of OX40 agonist ivuxolimab in advanced cancers. Clones were sequenced by immunoSEQ multiplex PCR, and TCRdb holds only the in-frame ones, with some missing. Of about 41,000 clones detected, roughly 80% appear once; the ten largest clones hold roughly 2.7%. Sample: CD4+ or CD8+ T cells sorted from blood, taken in a trial of the OX40 agonist ivuxolimab. Receptors were obtained from an adult with an advanced solid tumor such as melanoma, head and neck, liver or kidney cancer.

The V and J genes are TRBV30 and TRBJ2-1, with 10 bases that match TRBD2. CDR3 length: 15 amino acids. The V and J ends lost 0 bases and 11 bases, in that order; junction bases with no gene match: 10. Germline V gene data show CDR1 as GTSNPN and CDR2 as SVGIG (reference sequence). CDR3 DNA sequence: TGTGCCTGGAGTGTAAACCTAGCGGGAGCCCTGAAGCAGTTCTTC. This codes for CAWSVNLAGALKQFF.

This chain links TRBV28 with TRBJ1-2; D unclear. V was clipped by 3 bases and J by 7 bases, with 9 bases between them. Germline V gene lookup returns CDR1 MDHEN and CDR2 SYDVKM. CDR3 size: 12 residues. DNA for the CDR3: TGTGCCAGCAGTTTCAGCCGTGGTGGCTACACCTTC. It encodes CASSFSRGGYTF.

The rearrangement joins TRBV5-5 to TRBJ2-7; D may be TRBD1 (6 bases). The CDR3 spans 15 residues. CDR1 SGHKS and CDR2 YYEKEE come from the germline V gene (reference sequence). V lost 0 bases to trimming and J lost 3 bases, with 13 bases between them. The CDR3 sequence is CASSLVGQGNYEQYF. The CDR3 DNA follows: TGTGCCAGCAGCTTGGTGGGCCAGGGGAACTACGAGCAGTACTTC.

The rearrangement links TRBV7-3 to TRBJ2-2; D uncertain. The CDR3 extends over 14 amino acids. The V gene's germline CDR1 is SGHTA and CDR2 FQGTGA. The V and J ends lost 0 bases and 0 bases respectively, with 2 bases between them. Written as DNA, the CDR3 is TGTGCCAGCAGCTTAACAGCGAACACCGGGGAGCTGTTTTTT. Protein product: CASSLTANTGELFF.

This chain links TRBV5-6 with TRBJ1-2; no reliable D call. CDR3 length: 15 amino acids. V lost 0 bases and J 6 bases, leaving 15 bases between the germline ends. CDR1 and CDR2 (germline): SGHDT, YYEEEE. CDR3 in DNA: TGTGCCAGCAGCTTGGAGTTTACGGTATCCCATGGCTACACCTTC. The encoded protein is CASSLEFTVSHGYTF.

The chain has TRBV28 and TRBJ2-1; 14 bases match TRBD2. Germline V gives CDR1 MDHEN, CDR2 SYDVKM. The length of the CDR3 is 16 residues. With 6 bases clipped from V and 7 bases from J, the junction kept 8 bases outside the gene matches. The CDR3 here is CASSAAGTSGSNEQFF. CDR3 coding DNA: TGTGCCAGCAGCGCCGCCGGGACTAGCGGGAGTAATGAGCAGTTCTTC. Drawing the rest from reference TRBV28 and TRBJ2-1, the complete variable domain is DVKVTQSSRYLVKRTGEKVFLECVQDMDHENMFWYRQDPGLGLRLIYFSYDVKMKEKGDIPEGYSVSREKKERFSLILESASTNQTSMYLCASSAAGTSGSNEQFFGPGTRLTVL.

V usage is TRBV5-1 and J usage is TRBJ2-5, with 7 bases fitting TRBD2. J was trimmed by 6 bases and V by 0 bases; bases with no gene match: 8. The CDR3 totals 15 residues. Germline CDR1 reads SGHRS; CDR2 reads YFSETQ. CDR3: CASSLEWPGGKTQYF. Written as DNA, the CDR3 is TGCGCCAGCAGCTTGGAGTGGCCGGGAGGAAAGACCCAGTACTTC.

V usage is TRBV28 and J usage is TRBJ2-7; D gene ambiguous. Germline V gene data show CDR1 as MDHEN and CDR2 as SYDVKM. The CDR3 runs to 16 residues. The germline V and J ends were trimmed by 7 bases and 3 bases, with 22 bases remaining between them. The CDR3 loop reads CASTLQSPQAVYEQYF. The CDR3 DNA follows: TGTGCCAGCACCCTTCAGTCCCCCCAAGCTGTCTACGAGCAGTACTTC.

The genes are TRBV12-5 and TRBJ2-1; TRBD2 matches at 8 bases. CDR1 LGHNT and CDR2 FRNRAP come from the germline V gene. The CDR3 is 17 amino acids. Here the CDR3 reads CASGGIAGTSSYNEQFF. The CDR3 DNA is TGTGCCTCAGGTGGGATAGCGGGGACCTCCTCCTACAATGAGCAGTTCTTC.

This chain links TRBV19 with TRBJ2-5, with 9 bases fitting TRBD2. This CDR3 has 18 residues. CDR1 and CDR2 (germline): LNHDA, SQIVND (reference sequence). Trimming removed 5 bases from V and 4 bases from J; junction bases left unmatched: 17. CDR3 loop: CASSPWGVAGEPGETQYF. DNA of the CDR3: TGTGCCAGTAGTCCGTGGGGGGTAGCGGGAGAGCCCGGAGAGACCCAGTACTTC.

The chain recombines TRBV11-2 with TRBJ2-5; 7 bases match TRBD2. Germline trimming cut 1 base from V and 3 bases from J; bases unmatched to any gene: 2. Germline-derived CDR1 and CDR2 are SGHAT and FQNNGV. CDR3 length: 14 residues. CDR3 sequence reads: CASSLGTSKETQYF. In DNA form, the CDR3 reads TGTGCCAGCAGCTTAGGGACTAGTAAAGAGACCCAGTACTTC.

The chain is built from TRBV28 and TRBJ2-2; TRBD2 agrees at 9 bases. The junction had 2 bases not matched to a gene; V was cut back by 8 bases and J by 1 base. CDR3 length: 14 residues. Germline V gene sequence: CDR1 MDHEN, CDR2 SYDVKM. The CDR3 reads CASQAGGNTGELFF. The CDR3 DNA reads as TGTGCCAGCCAAGCGGGAGGGAACACCGGGGAGCTGTTTTTT.

The CDR3 DNA sequence: TGTGCCAGCAGTCCCCCCAATCGACTAGCAGTGGATGAGCAGTTCTTC. Protein: CASSPPNRLAVDEQFF. The genes are TRBV28 and TRBJ2-1, with 7 bases identical to TRBD2. V lost 5 bases to trimming and J lost 8 bases; unmatched junction nucleotides: 15. Germline V lookup: CDR1 MDHEN, CDR2 SYDVKM. The CDR3 runs 16 residues.

Only one count was recorded for this clone. This chain uses TRBV10-2 with TRBJ2-1, with D possibly matching TRBD2 (5 bases). Trimming took off 5 bases at V and 4 bases at J, with 15 bases between the two ends. The CDR3 totals 15 residues. CDR1 and CDR2 (germline): WSHSY, SAAADI. For the CDR3, the DNA is TGCGCCAGCAGTTCTGCTATGCGGACTTACAATGAGCAGTTCTTC. This gives the protein CASSSAMRTYNEQFF.

Note on this clone: Compared with germline, one end of the junction differs, possibly owing to a read error. The rearrangement joins TRBV15 to TRBJ2-3; perhaps TRBD1 as D (6 bases). Germline loops: CDR1 LNHNV, CDR2 YYDKDF (reference sequence). The CDR3 extends over 14 amino acids. CDR3 sequence: CATGRGPAGYTQYF. CDR3 DNA: TGTGCCACCGGCAGGGGACCTGCAGGATATACGCAGTATTTT.

This clone appeared a few times. J is TRBJ2-1 and V is TRBV5-6, with 14 bases identical to TRBD2. CDR1 is SGHDT, CDR2 YYEEEE, per germline. The CDR3 spans 17 residues. V was clipped by 1 base and J by 8 bases; unmatched bases: 8. This CDR3 is CASSLPSGTSGRYEQFF. The CDR3 coding sequence is TGTGCCAGCAGCTTGCCCTCTGGGACTAGCGGGAGATATGAGCAGTTCTTC.

The chain recombines TRBV5-5 with TRBJ1-1; no firm D call. There are 13 residues in the CDR3. Looked up from germline, CDR1 is SGHKS and CDR2 is YYEKEE (reference sequence). V gave up 2 bases and J gave up 2 bases, with 7 bases separating them. The CDR3 is CASSFWPNTEAFF. The CDR3 DNA is TGTGCCAGCAGCTTCTGGCCCAACACTGAAGCTTTCTTT.